This TCR beta chain was captured in a study of Ad26.COV2.S vaccination and SARS-CoV-2 variants. Germline values: CDR1 SGHTA, CDR2 FQGNSA. With 5 bases clipped from V and 8 bases from J, the junction kept 9 bases outside the gene matches. This CDR3 is built from 14 residues. The treatment is: around 19 received Ad26.COV2.S at low or high dose, single or two shots; about 5 received placebo; per-sample allocation not given. Samples were taken on day 63 after the first vaccine or placebo injection. Vaccine was an Ad26 vector expressing Wuhan-strain SARS-CoV-2 spike. The method was immunoSEQ multiplex PCR; TCRdb's version includes in-frame clones alone and lacks a portion of them. The sample consists of roughly 320,000 clones, roughly 87% of them appearing once.

This rearrangement joins TRBV7-2 to TRBJ1-3; the match to TRBD1 covers 7 bases. Source: peripheral blood, taken in a trial of Ad26.COV2.S vaccine versus placebo. This sequence was found in a person aged 18-60 years who received the Ad26.COV2.S COVID-19 vaccine or a placebo. CDR3 bases: TGTGCCAGCAGCCGGGAGGGGGCTAGGGACACCATATATTTT. Protein product: CASSREGARDTIYF.